Below are 2 T cell receptor beta chains sequenced from a single sample in a study of molecular identifiers for immune sequencing clone quantification. TCRdb recomputed calls from the PCR reads with MiXCR, one row per CDR3 protein. The data contain around 480,000 distinct CDR3 sequences, about 26% of them singletons. Input material: naive CD8+ T cells from blood, with Jurkat cell RNA spiked in. Subset in this sample: FACS-sorted CD8+CD4-CCR7+CD45RA+ naive T cells. The receptor source for this set is a human donor in good health. Some libraries in this study had Jurkat cell RNA spiked in.

The chain joins TRBV27 to TRBJ2-7, with TRBD2 matching over 7 bases. Germline values: CDR1 MNHEY, CDR2 SMNVEV (reference sequence). J was trimmed by 6 bases and V by 4 bases; bases with no gene match: 9. The CDR3 is 14 residues long. CDR3 in amino acids: CASSSVAGASEQYF. The CDR3 nucleotides read TGTGCCAGCAGTTCCGTGGCGGGAGCCTCCGAGCAGTACTTC.

Remarks on this clonotype: This may come from a read error, since a much larger clone is one base off. This sequence joins TRBV20-1 and TRBJ2-7, with a possible D match to TRBD2 (5 bases). The CDR3 sequence is 13 residues long. Looked up from germline, CDR1 is DFQATT and CDR2 is SNEGSKA (reference sequence). Deletions cut 1 base from V and 6 bases from J, with 13 bases between. The CDR3 sequence: CSARGRGTSEQYF. CDR3 DNA sequence: TGCAGTGCTAGAGGTCGGGGAACCTCCGAGCAGTACTTC.